This T cell receptor beta chain was recorded in a study of Ad26.COV2.S vaccination and SARS-CoV-2 variants. Whole-study findings and limits: Reportedly, spike-specific CD8+ and CD4+ T cell responses achieved substantial breadth once vaccination had taken place.

Sequencing used immunoSEQ multiplex PCR; TCRdb keeps in-frame clones, though not all of them. Of roughly 500,000 clones in the sample, about 83% were seen once. With regard to this clone: What it recognizes is unknown.

V shed 4 bases and J 3 bases; nucleotides not matched to a gene: 8. Looked up from germline, CDR1 is LGHNA and CDR2 is YNFKEQ. The CDR3 runs to 15 residues. The treatment: about 20 received Ad26.COV2.S at low or high dose, single or two shots; 5 received placebo; per-sample allocation not given. Collection of the samples took place on day 63 after the first injection of vaccine or placebo. Specimen: peripheral blood, collected in a trial of Ad26.COV2.S vaccine versus placebo. V is TRBV4-2 and J is TRBJ2-7; 8 bases line up with TRBD2. This receptor was taken from a person between 18 and 65 years old who received the Ad26.COV2.S COVID-19 vaccine or a placebo. In DNA form, the CDR3 reads TGTGCCAGCAGCCCGAGTGAGCGGGAGTACTACGAGCAGTACTTC. It encodes CASSPSEREYYEQYF.